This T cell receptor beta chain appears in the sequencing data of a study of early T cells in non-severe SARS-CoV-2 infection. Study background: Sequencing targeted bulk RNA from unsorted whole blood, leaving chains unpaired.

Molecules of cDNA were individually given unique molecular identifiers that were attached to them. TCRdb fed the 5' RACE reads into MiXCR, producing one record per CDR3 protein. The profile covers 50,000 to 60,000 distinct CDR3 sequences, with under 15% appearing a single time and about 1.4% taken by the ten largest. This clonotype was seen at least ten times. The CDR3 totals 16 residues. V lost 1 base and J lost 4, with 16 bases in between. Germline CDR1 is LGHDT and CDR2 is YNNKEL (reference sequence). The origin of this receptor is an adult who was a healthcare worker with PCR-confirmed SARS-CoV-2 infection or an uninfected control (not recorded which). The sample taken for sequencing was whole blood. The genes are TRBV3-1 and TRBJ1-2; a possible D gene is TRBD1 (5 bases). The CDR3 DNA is TGTGCCAGCAGCCAAGGAGGGGCAAGGGTCCTCTATGGCTACACCTTC. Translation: CASSQGGARVLYGYTF.